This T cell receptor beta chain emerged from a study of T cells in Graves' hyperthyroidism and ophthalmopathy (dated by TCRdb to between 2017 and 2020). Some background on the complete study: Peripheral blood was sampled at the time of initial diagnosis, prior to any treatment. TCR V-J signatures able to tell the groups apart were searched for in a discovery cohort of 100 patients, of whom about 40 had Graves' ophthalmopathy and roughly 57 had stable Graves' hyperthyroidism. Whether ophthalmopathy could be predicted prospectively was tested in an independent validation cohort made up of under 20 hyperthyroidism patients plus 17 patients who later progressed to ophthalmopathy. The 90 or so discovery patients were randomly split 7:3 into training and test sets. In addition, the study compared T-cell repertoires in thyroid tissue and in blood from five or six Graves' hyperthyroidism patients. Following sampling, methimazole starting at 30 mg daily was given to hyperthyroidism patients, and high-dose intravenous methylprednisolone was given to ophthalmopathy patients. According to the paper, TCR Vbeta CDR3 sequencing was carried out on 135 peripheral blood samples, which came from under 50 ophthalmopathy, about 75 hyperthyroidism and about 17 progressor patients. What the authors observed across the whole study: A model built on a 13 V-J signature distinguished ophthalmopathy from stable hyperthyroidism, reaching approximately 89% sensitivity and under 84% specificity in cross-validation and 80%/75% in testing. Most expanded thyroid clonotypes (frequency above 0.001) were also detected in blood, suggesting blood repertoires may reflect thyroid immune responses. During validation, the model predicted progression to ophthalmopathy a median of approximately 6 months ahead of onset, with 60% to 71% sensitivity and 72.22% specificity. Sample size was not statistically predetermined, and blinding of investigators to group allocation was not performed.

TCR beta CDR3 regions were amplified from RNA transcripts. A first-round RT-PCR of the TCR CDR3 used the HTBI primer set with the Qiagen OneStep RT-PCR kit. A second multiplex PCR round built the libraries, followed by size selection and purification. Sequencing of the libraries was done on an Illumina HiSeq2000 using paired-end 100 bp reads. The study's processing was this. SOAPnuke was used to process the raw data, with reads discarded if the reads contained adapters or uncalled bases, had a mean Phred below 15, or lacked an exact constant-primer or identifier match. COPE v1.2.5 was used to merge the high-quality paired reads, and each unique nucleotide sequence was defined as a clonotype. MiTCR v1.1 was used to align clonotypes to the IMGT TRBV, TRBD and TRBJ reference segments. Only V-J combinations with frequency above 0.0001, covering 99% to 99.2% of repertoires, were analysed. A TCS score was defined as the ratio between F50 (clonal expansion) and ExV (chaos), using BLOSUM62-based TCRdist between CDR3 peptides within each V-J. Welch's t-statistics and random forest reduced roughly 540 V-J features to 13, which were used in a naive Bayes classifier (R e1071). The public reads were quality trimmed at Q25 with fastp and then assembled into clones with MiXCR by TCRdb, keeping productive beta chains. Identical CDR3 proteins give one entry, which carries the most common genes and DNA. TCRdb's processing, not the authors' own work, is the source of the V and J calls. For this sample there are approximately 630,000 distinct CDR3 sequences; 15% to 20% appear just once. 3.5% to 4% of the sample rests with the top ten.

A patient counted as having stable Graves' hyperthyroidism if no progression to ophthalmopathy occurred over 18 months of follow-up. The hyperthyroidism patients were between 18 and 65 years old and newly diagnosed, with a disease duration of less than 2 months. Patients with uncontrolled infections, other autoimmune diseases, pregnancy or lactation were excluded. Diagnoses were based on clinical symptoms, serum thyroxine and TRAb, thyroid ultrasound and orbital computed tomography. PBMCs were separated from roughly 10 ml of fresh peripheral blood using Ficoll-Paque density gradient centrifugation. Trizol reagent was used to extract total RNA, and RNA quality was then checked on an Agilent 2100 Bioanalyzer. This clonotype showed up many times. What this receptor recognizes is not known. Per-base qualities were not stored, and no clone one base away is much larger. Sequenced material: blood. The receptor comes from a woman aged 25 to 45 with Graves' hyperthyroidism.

The bases are TGTGCCAGCAGTTTACCGGGACAATACTCTGGAAACACCATATATTTT. Its protein product is CASSLPGQYSGNTIYF. The rearrangement combines TRBV28 with TRBJ1-3; TRBD1 could be the D gene, as 6 bases match. V was cut back by 2 bases and J by 0 bases, leaving a gap of 11 bases between them. Sequences MDHEN (CDR1) and SYDVKM (CDR2) are obtained from the germline V gene. The CDR3, from cysteine to phenylalanine, totals 16 residues. The only DNA kept is the CDR3, 48 bases in frame from the first base. The full variable domain, completed from the reference TRBV28 and TRBJ1-3 proteins outside the CDR3, reads DVKVTQSSRYLVKRTGEKVFLECVQDMDHENMFWYRQDPGLGLRLIYFSYDVKMKEKGDIPEGYSVSREKKERFSLILESASTNQTSMYLCASSLPGQYSGNTIYFGEGSWLTVV.